The present entry profiles one T cell receptor (beta chain) with its context. Its antigen is still unknown. The source of the sample is a study of OX40 agonist ivuxolimab in advanced cancers. Findings and caveats of the study: Among some nonresponders, normalized T-cell clonal expansion was also low. Both blood CD4+ and CD8+ T cells showed clonal growth by week 6 at 0.1 to 3.0 mg/kg. Expanded clones belonging to CD8+ T cells outnumbered, on average, those of CD4+.

Trimming took off 3 bases at V and 8 bases at J, with 2 bases between the two ends. CDR3 length equals 10 residues. Germline CDR1 and CDR2: MDHEN and SYDVKM. On cycle 4 day 1 and cycle 7 day 1, as well as at baseline, blood was sampled. Produced via immunoSEQ multiplex PCR; TCRdb's table is partial and in-frame only. The repertoire holds under 70,000 clones, with 85% as singletons. This TCR came from an adult with an advanced solid tumor such as melanoma, head and neck, liver or kidney cancer. The chain is built from TRBV28 and TRBJ2-1; D is undetermined. The sequencing here drew on CD4+ or CD8+ T cells sorted from blood, taken in a trial of the OX40 agonist ivuxolimab. The CDR3 DNA is TGTGCCAGCAGTTTCCATGAGCAGTTCTTC. It specifies CASSFHEQFF.